This T cell receptor beta chain derives from a study of CD8+CD57+ T cells in acquired aplastic anemia (dated by TCRdb to the late 2010s). Concerning the study at large: On average, sorted CD4+ and CD8+ cells yielded approximately 3 ug of extracted DNA, with a range of about 0.17 to 27.4 ug. CD8+CD57+ expansion was defined as a frequency above the mean frequency observed in healthy subjects.

A single count supports this clonotype. What antigen it recognizes has not been identified. No much larger clone is present one base from it, and per-base qualities are unavailable. A single read is weak support. Expansion of CD8+CD57+ cells had been shown by flow cytometry in the patients chosen for sequencing. Severe acquired aplastic anemia was diagnosed in all patients according to International Study of Aplastic Anemia and Agranulocytosis and Camitta criteria. No patient had received any therapy when blood was sampled. In the study, sorted CD4+ and CD8+ blood T cells from patients with severe aplastic anemia and from healthy subjects underwent deep sequencing of TCR repertoires. Patients were enrolled in the USA under clinicaltrials.gov protocols 00001620, 01623167, 00001397, 00071045, 00081523 and 00961064. Ficoll-Paque density gradient centrifugation was used to isolate peripheral blood mononuclear cells. Before DNA was extracted, CD4+ and CD8+ T cells were sorted using either FACS or magnetic beads.

What the authors observed across the whole study: Patients and healthy controls showed no significant difference in CD8+ Simpson's diversity (P=0.060). Although under 35 CD8+ CDR3 sequences were shared by patients and controls, these sequences appeared highly expressed in patients and within the immunodominant clones of patients.

Genomic DNA was used as template for profiling of TCR beta VDJ combinations and CDR3 sequences. TCR repertoire sequencing was run on an Illumina HiSeq 2000. The study's own analysis went as follows. TRBV/TRBJ rearrangement plots, CDR3 size and DJ length profiles, and Simpson's diversity index were used to assess repertoires. The most abundant DNA sequence in the deep sequencing data was taken as the immunodominant clone. CDR3 amino acid sequences were screened for sharing across subjects and compared with published repertoires and the VDJdb database. Through fastp at Q25 and MiXCR, TCRdb rebuilt clones from the public reads, retaining in-frame beta chains. Each CDR3 protein gets just one entry, which takes the most common genes and DNA from the rows behind it. It is TCRdb's table, rather than the study itself, that gives the V and J calls and clone size. The sample table shows about 98,000 distinct CDR3 sequences, and around two thirds are seen once. The ten largest clones add up to approximately 60% of the sample.

The TCR was taken from a human donor with aplastic anemia. Source material: sorted CD4+, CD8+, or CD8+CD57+ T cells (not recorded which) from PBMCs.

This receptor carries the CDR3 CASSQDRPGTSGRLYEQYF. Here is the DNA: TGTGCCAGCAGCCAAGATCGTCCCGGGACTAGCGGGCGATTATACGAGCAGTACTTC. The chain is made from TRBV4-2 and TRBJ2-7, with 12 bases aligning to TRBD2. V trim: 0 bases; J trim: 4 bases; unmatched bases: 13. There are 19 amino acids in the CDR3, from cysteine to phenylalanine inclusive. Of all the DNA, just the CDR3 is kept, 57 bases in frame from base 1. From a lookup of the germline V gene, CDR1 and CDR2 are LGHNA and YNFKEQ.